The entry below gives a single T cell receptor beta chain sequence along with its context. Its cognate antigen has yet to be identified. One base away there is no much larger clone; base qualities are not given. The record originates from a study of CD8+CD57+ T cells in acquired aplastic anemia (dated by TCRdb to the late 2010s). For the study in its entirety: DNA extracted from sorted CD4+ and CD8+ cells had a mean of around 3.3 ug, with a range of roughly 0.17 to 27.4 ug. CD8+CD57+ expansion was defined as frequency above the mean frequency observed in healthy subjects.

The germline V gene provides CDR1 SGHRS and CDR2 YFSETQ. From cysteine to phenylalanine, the CDR3 is 15 amino acids long. Of the read, only the CDR3 DNA is kept; its 45 bases are in frame from base 1. The germline V end is reduced by 4 bases and the J end by 6 bases; junction bases left unmatched: 8. Genomic DNA served as template for TCR beta VDJ combination and CDR3 sequence profiling. An Illumina HiSeq 2000 was used for TCR repertoire sequencing. From the authors' description of their analysis: TRBV/TRBJ rearrangement plots, CDR3 size and DJ length profiles, and Simpson's diversity index were used to evaluate the repertoires. The immunodominant clone was defined as the most abundant DNA sequence in deep sequencing data. CDR3 amino acid sequences were screened for sharing across subjects and compared with published repertoires and the VDJdb database. TCRdb's own reprocessing of the public reads used fastp at Q25 and MiXCR and kept productive beta chains. Records with the same CDR3 protein are collapsed into one entry carrying the most frequent genes and DNA. These V and J calls rely on TCRdb rather than the paper's analysis. This sample comprises tens of thousands of distinct CDR3 sequences, approximately 63% of them detected only once. 50% to 70% of the sample lies in the top ten.

The patients picked for sequencing were ones in whom flow cytometry had shown an expansion of CD8+CD57+ cells. Every patient had a diagnosis of severe acquired aplastic anemia based on International Study of Aplastic Anemia and Agranulocytosis and Camitta criteria. Patients had received no therapy at the time of blood sampling. In this study, sorted CD4+ and CD8+ T cells from the blood of healthy subjects and of severe aplastic anemia patients had their TCR repertoires deep-sequenced. Patients were enrolled under clinicaltrials.gov protocols 00001620, 01623167, 00001397, 00071045, 00081523 and 00961064 in the USA. Ficoll-Paque density gradient centrifugation was used to isolate peripheral blood mononuclear cells. Before DNA extraction, CD4+ and CD8+ T cells were sorted by FACS or by magnetic beads. What the authors observed across the whole study: No significant difference in CD8+ Simpson's diversity was found between patients and healthy controls (P=0.060). Although around 30 CD8+ CDR3 sequences were shared by patients and controls, these sequences appeared highly expressed in patients and within the immunodominant clones of patients.

This clonotype was sampled from a human donor with aplastic anemia. The sequence is built from TRBV5-1 and TRBJ1-1, and 11 junction bases match TRBD1. Sequencing was performed on sorted CD4+, CD8+, or CD8+CD57+ T cells (not recorded which) from PBMCs. CDR3 sequence: CASSVGTGGNAEAFF. Read as DNA, the sequence is TGCGCCAGCAGCGTGGGGACAGGGGGTAACGCTGAAGCTTTCTTT.